This T cell receptor (beta chain) was sequenced in a study of cytomegalovirus exposure and HLA in healthy donors. Points from the study as a whole: TCR beta chain V- and J-gene trimming was linked, in a later analysis, to a missense variant in DCLRE1C.

Concerning this clone: What it binds is not known.

The germline gives CDR1 LNHDA, CDR2 SQIVND (reference sequence). The length of the CDR3 is 14 residues. Deletions cut 5 bases from V and 5 bases from J, with 15 bases between. The PCR used 60 Vbeta and 13 Jbeta primers. Sequenced by immunoSEQ multiplex PCR; TCRdb stores in-frame clones only, minus some. Its table records 140,000 or so clones. The sequencing input was PBMCs. The rearrangement joins TRBV19 to TRBJ1-2, with a possible D match to TRBD1 (6 bases). The clonotype comes from a male donor in good health and CMV-seronegative. The CDR3 nucleotides are TGTGCCAGTAGTCCACAGGGAAAAGATTATGGCTACACCTTC. It yields the protein CASSPQGKDYGYTF.